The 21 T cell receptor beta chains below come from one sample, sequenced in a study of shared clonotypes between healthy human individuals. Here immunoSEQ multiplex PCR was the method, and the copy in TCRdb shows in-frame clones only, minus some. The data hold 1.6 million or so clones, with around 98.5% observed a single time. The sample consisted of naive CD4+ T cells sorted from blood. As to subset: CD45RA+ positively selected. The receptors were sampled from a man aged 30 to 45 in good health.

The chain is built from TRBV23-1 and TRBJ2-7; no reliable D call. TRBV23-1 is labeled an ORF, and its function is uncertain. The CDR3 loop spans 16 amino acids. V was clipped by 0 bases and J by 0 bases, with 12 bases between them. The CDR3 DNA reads TGCGCCAGCAGTCAATCTGTCTCCAGGACCTCCTACGAGCAGTACTTC. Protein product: CASSQSVSRTSYEQYF.

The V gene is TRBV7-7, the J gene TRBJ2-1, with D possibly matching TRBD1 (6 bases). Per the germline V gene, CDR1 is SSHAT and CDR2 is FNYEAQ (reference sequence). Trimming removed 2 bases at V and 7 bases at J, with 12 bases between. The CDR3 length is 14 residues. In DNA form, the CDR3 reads TGTGCCAGCAGCTTATACAGGGAAGGTAATGAGCAGTTCTTC. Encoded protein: CASSLYREGNEQFF.

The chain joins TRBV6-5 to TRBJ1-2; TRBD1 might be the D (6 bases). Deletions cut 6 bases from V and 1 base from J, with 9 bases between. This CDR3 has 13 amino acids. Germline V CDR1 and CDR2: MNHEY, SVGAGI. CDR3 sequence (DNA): TGTGCCAGCAGGGACAGCCTTAACTATGGCTACACCTTC. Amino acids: CASRDSLNYGYTF.

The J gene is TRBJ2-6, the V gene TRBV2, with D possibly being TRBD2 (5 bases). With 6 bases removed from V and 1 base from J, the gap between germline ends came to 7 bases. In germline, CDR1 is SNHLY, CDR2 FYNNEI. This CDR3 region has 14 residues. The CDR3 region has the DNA TGTGCCAGCAGGAGGGAGTCTGGGGCCAACGTCCTGACTTTC. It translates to CASRRESGANVLTF.

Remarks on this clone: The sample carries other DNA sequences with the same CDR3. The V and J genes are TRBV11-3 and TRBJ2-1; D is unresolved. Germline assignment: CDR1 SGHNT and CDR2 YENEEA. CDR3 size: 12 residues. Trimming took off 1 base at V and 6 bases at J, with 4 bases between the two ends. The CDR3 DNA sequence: TGTGCCAGCAGCTTAGTGTTCAATGAGCAGTTCTTC. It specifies CASSLVFNEQFF.

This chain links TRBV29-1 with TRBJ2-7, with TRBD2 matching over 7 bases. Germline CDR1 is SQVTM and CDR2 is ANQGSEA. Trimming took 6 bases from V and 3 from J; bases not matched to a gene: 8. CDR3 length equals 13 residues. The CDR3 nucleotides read TGCAGCGTGGCGGGAGCTCCAGTCTACGAGCAGTACTTC. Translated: CSVAGAPVYEQYF.

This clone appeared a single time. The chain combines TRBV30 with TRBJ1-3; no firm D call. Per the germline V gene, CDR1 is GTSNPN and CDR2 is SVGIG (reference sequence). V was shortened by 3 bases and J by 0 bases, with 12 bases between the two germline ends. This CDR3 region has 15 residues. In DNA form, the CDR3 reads TGTGCCTGGAGAAGCTACAAGAGCTCTGGAAACACCATATATTTT. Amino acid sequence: CAWRSYKSSGNTIYF.

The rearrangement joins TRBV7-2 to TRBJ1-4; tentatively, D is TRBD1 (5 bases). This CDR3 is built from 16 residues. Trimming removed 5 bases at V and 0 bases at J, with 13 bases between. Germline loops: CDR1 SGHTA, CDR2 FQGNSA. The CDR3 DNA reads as TGTGCCAGCAGCCTAAGAGGGGTGTCAACTAATGAAAAACTGTTTTTT. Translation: CASSLRGVSTNEKLFF.

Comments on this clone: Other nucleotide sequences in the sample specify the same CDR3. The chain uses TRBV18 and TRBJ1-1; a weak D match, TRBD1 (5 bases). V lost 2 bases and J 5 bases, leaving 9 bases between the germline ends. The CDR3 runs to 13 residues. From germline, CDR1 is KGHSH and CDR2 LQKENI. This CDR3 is CASSPGTGTEAFF. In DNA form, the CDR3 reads TGTGCCAGCTCACCAGGGACTGGGACTGAAGCTTTCTTT.

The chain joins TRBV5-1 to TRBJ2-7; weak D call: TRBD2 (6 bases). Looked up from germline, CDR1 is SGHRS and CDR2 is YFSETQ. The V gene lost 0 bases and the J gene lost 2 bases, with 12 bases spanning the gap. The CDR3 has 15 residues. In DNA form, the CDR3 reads TGCGCCAGCAGCTTGGCAGCGGGCCGTGCCTACGAGCAGTACTTC. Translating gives CASSLAAGRAYEQYF.

CDR3 amino acids: CASSPALLATSSYEQYF. The CDR3 region has the DNA TGTGCCAGCTCACCAGCCCTACTAGCGACCAGCTCCTACGAGCAGTACTTC. The chain employs TRBV18 and TRBJ2-7; TRBD2 aligns across 7 bases. The CDR3 length is 17 residues. Germline CDR1 KGHSH, CDR2 LQKENI. J was trimmed by 0 bases and V by 2 bases; bases with no gene match: 10.

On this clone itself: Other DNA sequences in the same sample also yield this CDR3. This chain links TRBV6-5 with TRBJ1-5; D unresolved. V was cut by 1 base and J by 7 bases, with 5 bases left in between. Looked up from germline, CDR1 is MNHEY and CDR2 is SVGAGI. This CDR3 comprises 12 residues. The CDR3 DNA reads TGTGCCAGCAGTTACTTGGGGCAGCCCCAGCATTTT. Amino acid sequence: CASSYLGQPQHF.

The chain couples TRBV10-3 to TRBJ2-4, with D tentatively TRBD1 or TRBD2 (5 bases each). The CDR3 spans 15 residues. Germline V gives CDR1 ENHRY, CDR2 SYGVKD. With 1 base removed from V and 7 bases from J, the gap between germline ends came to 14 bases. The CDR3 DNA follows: TGTGCCATCAGTGAGTTTGGGAGTCCAGGGAACATTCAGTACTTC. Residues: CAISEFGSPGNIQYF.

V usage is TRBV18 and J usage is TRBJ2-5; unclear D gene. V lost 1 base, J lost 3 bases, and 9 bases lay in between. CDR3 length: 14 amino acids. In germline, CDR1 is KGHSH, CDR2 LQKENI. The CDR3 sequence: CASSPQPSEETQYF. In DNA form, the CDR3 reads TGTGCCAGCTCACCACAACCTAGTGAAGAGACCCAGTACTTC.

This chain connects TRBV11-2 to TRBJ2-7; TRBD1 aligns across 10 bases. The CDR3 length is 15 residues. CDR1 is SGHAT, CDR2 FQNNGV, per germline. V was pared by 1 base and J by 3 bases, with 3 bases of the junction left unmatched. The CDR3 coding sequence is TGTGCCAGCAGCTTAGTGCGGACAGGGGGCTACGAGCAGTACTTC. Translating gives CASSLVRTGGYEQYF. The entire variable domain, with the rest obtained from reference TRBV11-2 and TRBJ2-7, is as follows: EAGVAQSPRYKIIEKRQSVAFWCNPISGHATLYWYQQILGQGPKLLIQFQNNGVVDDSQLPKDRFSAERLKGVDSTLKIQPAKLEDSAVYLCASSLVRTGGYEQYFGPGTRLTVT.

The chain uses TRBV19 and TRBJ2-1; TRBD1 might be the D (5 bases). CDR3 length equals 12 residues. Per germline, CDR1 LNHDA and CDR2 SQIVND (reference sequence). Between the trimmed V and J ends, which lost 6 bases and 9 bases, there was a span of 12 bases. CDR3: CASRSGPGEQFF. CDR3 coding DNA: TGTGCCAGTAGGTCAGGGCCGGGTGAGCAGTTCTTC.

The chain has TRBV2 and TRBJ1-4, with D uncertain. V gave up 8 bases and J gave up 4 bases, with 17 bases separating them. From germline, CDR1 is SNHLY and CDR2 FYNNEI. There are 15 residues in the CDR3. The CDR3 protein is CASSLLAQLNEKLFF. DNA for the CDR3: TGTGCCAGCTCACTTCTGGCCCAACTTAATGAAAAACTGTTTTTT.

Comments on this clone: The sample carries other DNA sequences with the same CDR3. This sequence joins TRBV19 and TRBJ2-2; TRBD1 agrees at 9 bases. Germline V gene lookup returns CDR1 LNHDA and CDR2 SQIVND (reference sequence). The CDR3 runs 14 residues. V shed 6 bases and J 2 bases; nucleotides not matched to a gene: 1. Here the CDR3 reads CASRDRGNTGELFF. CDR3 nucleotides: TGTGCCAGTAGGGACAGGGGAAACACCGGGGAGCTGTTTTTT.

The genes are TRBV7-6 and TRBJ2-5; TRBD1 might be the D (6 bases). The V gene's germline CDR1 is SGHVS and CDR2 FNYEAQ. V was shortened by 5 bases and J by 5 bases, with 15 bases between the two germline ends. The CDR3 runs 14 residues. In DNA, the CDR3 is TGTGCCAGCAGCGAAAGCTACAGGGTTGAGACCCAGTACTTC. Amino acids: CASSESYRVETQYF.

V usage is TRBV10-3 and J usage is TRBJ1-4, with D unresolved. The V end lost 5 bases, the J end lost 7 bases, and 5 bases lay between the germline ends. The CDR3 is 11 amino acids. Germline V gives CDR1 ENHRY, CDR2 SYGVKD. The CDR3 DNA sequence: TGTGCCATCAGTACTGGTGAAAAACTGTTTTTT. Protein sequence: CAISTGEKLFF.

CDR3 region: CASSSTRGNTGELFF. In DNA form, the CDR3 reads TGTGCCAGCAGTTCGACCAGGGGGAACACCGGGGAGCTGTTTTTT. The rearrangement joins TRBV5-6 to TRBJ2-2; the D gene is possibly TRBD1 (6 bases). Germline values: CDR1 SGHDT, CDR2 YYEEEE. CDR3 size: 15 residues. The V and J ends lost 5 bases and 1 base respectively, with 12 bases between them. Together with reference TRBV5-6 and TRBJ2-2, the CDR3 gives the full variable domain: DAGVTQSPTHLIKTRGQQVTLRCSPKSGHDTVSWYQQALGQGPQFIFQYYEEEERQRGNFPDRFSGHQFPNYSSELNVNALLLGDSALYLCASSSTRGNTGELFFGEGSRLTVL.